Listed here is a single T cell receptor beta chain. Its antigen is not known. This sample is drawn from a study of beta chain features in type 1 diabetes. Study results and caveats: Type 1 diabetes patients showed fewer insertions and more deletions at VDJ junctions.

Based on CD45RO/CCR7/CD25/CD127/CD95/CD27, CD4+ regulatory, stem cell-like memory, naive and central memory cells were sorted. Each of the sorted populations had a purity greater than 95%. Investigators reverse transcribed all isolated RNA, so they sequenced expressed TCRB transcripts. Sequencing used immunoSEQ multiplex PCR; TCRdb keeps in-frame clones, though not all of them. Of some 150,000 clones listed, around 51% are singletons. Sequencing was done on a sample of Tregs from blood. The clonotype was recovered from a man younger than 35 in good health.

The chain's CDR3 is CASSSGTSGGTDTQYF. The CDR3 coding sequence is TGCGCCAGCAGCTCAGGGACTAGCGGGGGCACAGATACGCAGTATTTT. V and J are TRBV5-1 and TRBJ2-3, with 13 bases identical to TRBD2. Per germline, CDR1 SGHRS and CDR2 YFSETQ. Trimming removed 3 bases from V and 1 base from J; junction bases left unmatched: 2. The CDR3 extends over 16 amino acids.